These T cell receptor beta chains were read from a single sample in a study of cytomegalovirus exposure and HLA in healthy donors. Profiling relied on immunoSEQ multiplex PCR, and the TCRdb table lists in-frame clones only, not all of them. The profile shows 150,000 to 200,000 clones, roughly nine tenths of them singletons. The specimen was PBMCs. These receptors were collected from a man in his late teens or twenties in good health and CMV-seropositive. Both conserved end residues are part of each CDR3. The order of the fields is J gene, clone size, D gene, V gene, CDR3 protein, CDR3 DNA. D genes are given only for firm matches. Clone sizes are given selectively: once, few, many, or a class where the clone is expanded.

J gene: TRBJ1-5
clone size: once
D gene: .
V gene: TRBV27
CDR3 protein: CASSPSAGQINQPQHF
CDR3 DNA: TGTGCCAGCAGCCCCTCCGCAGGGCAGATCAATCAGCCCCAGCATTTT

J gene: TRBJ2-7
clone size: .
D gene: TRBD1
V gene: TRBV19
CDR3 protein: CASSMGTGPYEQYF
CDR3 DNA: TGTGCCAGTAGTATGGGGACAGGGCCCTACGAGCAGTACTTC

J gene: TRBJ1-3
clone size: .
D gene: .
V gene: TRBV30
CDR3 protein: CAWSGDSGGNTIYF
CDR3 DNA: TGTGCCTGGTCGGGGGATTCGGGCGGAAACACCATATATTTT

J gene: TRBJ2-2
clone size: .
D gene: TRBD1
V gene: TRBV6-1
CDR3 protein: CASSERGPTGELFF
CDR3 DNA: TGTGCCAGCAGTGAGAGGGGGCCCACCGGGGAGCTGTTTTTT

J gene: TRBJ2-7
clone size: .
D gene: .
V gene: TRBV5-6
CDR3 protein: CASSFGISYEQYF
CDR3 DNA: TGTGCCAGCAGCTTTGGCATCTCCTACGAGCAGTACTTC

J gene: TRBJ2-1
clone size: .
D gene: .
V gene: TRBV4-1
CDR3 protein: CASSQGAGNRYNEQFF
CDR3 DNA: TGCGCCAGCAGCCAAGGTGCGGGAAACCGCTACAATGAGCAGTTCTTC

J gene: TRBJ1-5
clone size: .
D gene: .
V gene: TRBV15
CDR3 protein: CATRTGNQPQHF
CDR3 DNA: TGTGCCACCAGGACAGGCAATCAGCCCCAGCATTTT

J gene: TRBJ1-1
clone size: .
D gene: TRBD1
V gene: TRBV7-2
CDR3 protein: CASSPRGLVTEAFF
CDR3 DNA: TGTGCCAGCAGCCCCAGGGGGCTCGTCACTGAAGCTTTCTTT

J gene: TRBJ1-2
clone size: .
D gene: TRBD1
V gene: TRBV7-2
CDR3 protein: CASSKLRTGGINYGYTF
CDR3 DNA: TGTGCCAGCAGTAAACTACGGACAGGGGGGATTAACTATGGCTACACCTTC

J gene: TRBJ1-2
clone size: once
D gene: TRBD1
V gene: TRBV28
CDR3 protein: CASRPGQGGIYGYTF
CDR3 DNA: TGTGCCAGCAGGCCGGGACAGGGAGGTATCTATGGCTACACCTTC

J gene: TRBJ2-4
clone size: .
D gene: TRBD2
V gene: TRBV13
CDR3 protein: CASSQRVSGKNIQYF
CDR3 DNA: TGTGCCAGCAGCCAACGCGTTAGCGGGAAAAACATTCAGTACTTC

J gene: TRBJ1-2
clone size: .
D gene: .
V gene: TRBV5-1
CDR3 protein: CASTGAGVGYGYTF
CDR3 DNA: TGCGCCAGCACGGGCGCGGGGGTCGGGTATGGCTACACCTTC

J gene: TRBJ2-7
clone size: .
D gene: .
V gene: TRBV7-8
CDR3 protein: CASSLSQTYEQYF
CDR3 DNA: TGTGCCAGCAGCTTATCACAGACCTACGAGCAGTACTTC

J gene: TRBJ1-1
clone size: .
D gene: .
V gene: TRBV10-1
CDR3 protein: CASIKVERGKDTEAFF
CDR3 DNA: TGCGCCAGCATTAAGGTTGAAAGGGGAAAGGACACTGAAGCTTTCTTT

J gene: TRBJ1-5
clone size: .
D gene: .
V gene: TRBV7-2
CDR3 protein: CASSFRGGNQPQHF
CDR3 DNA: TGTGCCAGCAGCTTCAGGGGCGGCAATCAGCCCCAGCATTTT

J gene: TRBJ2-5
clone size: .
D gene: TRBD1
V gene: TRBV29-1
CDR3 protein: CSVASGQGAGETQYF
CDR3 DNA: TGCAGCGTCGCCTCGGGACAGGGGGCGGGTGAGACCCAGTACTTC

J gene: TRBJ1-1
clone size: .
D gene: TRBD1
V gene: TRBV6-1
CDR3 protein: CASSEMAGGRTEAFF
CDR3 DNA: TGTGCCAGCAGTGAAATGGCAGGGGGCCGGACTGAAGCTTTCTTT

J gene: TRBJ1-2
clone size: .
D gene: TRBD1
V gene: TRBV15
CDR3 protein: CATSRDGQGGYGYTF
CDR3 DNA: TGTGCCACCAGCAGAGATGGGCAGGGGGGCTATGGCTACACCTTC

J gene: TRBJ1-1
clone size: .
D gene: TRBD1
V gene: TRBV9
CDR3 protein: CASSGGGQGYTEAFF
CDR3 DNA: TGTGCCAGCAGCGGGGGAGGACAGGGTTACACTGAAGCTTTCTTT

J gene: TRBJ2-1
clone size: .
D gene: TRBD2
V gene: TRBV11-1
CDR3 protein: CASSLRTSGSREQFF
CDR3 DNA: TGTGCCAGCAGCTTAAGGACTAGCGGGAGTCGGGAGCAGTTCTTC

J gene: TRBJ2-6
clone size: .
D gene: .
V gene: TRBV13
CDR3 protein: CASTLGHPIGLSGANVLTF
CDR3 DNA: TGTGCCAGCACCCTGGGACACCCAATCGGGCTGTCTGGGGCCAACGTCCTGACTTTC

J gene: TRBJ1-2
clone size: .
D gene: .
V gene: TRBV7-6
CDR3 protein: CASSLLQGKDGYTF
CDR3 DNA: TGTGCCAGCAGCCTATTACAGGGAAAGGATGGCTACACCTTC

J gene: TRBJ1-5
clone size: .
D gene: TRBD1
V gene: TRBV2
CDR3 protein: CASKGQPNQPQHF
CDR3 DNA: TGTGCCAGTAAGGGACAGCCCAATCAGCCCCAGCATTTT

J gene: TRBJ2-1
clone size: .
D gene: TRBD2
V gene: TRBV9
CDR3 protein: CASSVGAGERFF
CDR3 DNA: TGTGCCAGCAGCGTAGGTGCGGGGGAACGGTTCTTC